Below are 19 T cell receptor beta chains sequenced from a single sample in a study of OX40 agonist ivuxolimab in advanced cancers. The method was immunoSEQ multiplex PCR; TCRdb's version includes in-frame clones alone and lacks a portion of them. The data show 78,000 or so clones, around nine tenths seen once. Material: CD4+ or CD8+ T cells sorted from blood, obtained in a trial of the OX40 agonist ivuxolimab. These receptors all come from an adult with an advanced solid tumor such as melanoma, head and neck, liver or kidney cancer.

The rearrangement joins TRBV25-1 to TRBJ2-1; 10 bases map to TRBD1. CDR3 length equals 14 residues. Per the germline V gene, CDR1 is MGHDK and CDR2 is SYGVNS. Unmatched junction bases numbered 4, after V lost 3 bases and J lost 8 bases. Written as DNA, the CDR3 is TGTGCCAGCAGTGAGGGGGACAGGGGCTATGAGCAGTTCTTC. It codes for CASSEGDRGYEQFF.

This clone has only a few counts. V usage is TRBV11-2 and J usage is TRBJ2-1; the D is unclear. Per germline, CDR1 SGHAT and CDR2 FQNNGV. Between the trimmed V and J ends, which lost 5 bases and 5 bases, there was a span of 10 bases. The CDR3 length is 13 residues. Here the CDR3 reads CASSPPSDNEQFF. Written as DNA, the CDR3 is TGTGCCAGCAGCCCGCCAAGCGACAATGAGCAGTTCTTC.

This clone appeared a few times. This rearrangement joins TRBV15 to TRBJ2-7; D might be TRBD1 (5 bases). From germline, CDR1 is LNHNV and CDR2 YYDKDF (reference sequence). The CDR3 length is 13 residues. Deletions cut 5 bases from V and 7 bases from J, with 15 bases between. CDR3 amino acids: CATSLPTSGEQYF. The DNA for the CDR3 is TGTGCCACCAGCCTACCGACGTCAGGGGAGCAGTACTTC.

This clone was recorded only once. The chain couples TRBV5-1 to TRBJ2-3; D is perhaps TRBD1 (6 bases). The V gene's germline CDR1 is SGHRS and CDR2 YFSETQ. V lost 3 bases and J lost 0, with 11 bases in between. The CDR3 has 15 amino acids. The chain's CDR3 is CASSSGHQSTDTQYF. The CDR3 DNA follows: TGCGCCAGCAGCTCGGGACACCAAAGCACAGATACGCAGTATTTT.

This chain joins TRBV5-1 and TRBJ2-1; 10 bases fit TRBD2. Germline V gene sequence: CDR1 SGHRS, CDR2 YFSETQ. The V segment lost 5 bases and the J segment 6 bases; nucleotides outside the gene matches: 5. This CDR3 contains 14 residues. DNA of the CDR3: TGCGCCAGCAGTAGGACTAGCGGCGCCAATGAGCAGTTCTTC. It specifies CASSRTSGANEQFF.

CDR3 region: CASSPEAAGQPQHF. The CDR3 DNA follows: TGTGCCAGCAGCCCGGAAGCGGCGGGTCAGCCCCAGCATTTT. V usage is TRBV6-4 and J usage is TRBJ1-5; no definite D call. The germline V gene has CDR1 MRHNA and CDR2 SNTAGT. Between the trimmed V and J ends, which lost 6 bases and 6 bases, there was a span of 15 bases. The CDR3 is made up of 14 amino acids.

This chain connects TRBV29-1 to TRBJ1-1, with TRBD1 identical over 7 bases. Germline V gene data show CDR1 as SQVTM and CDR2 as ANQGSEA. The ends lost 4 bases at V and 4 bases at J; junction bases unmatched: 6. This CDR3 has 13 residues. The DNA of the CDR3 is TGCAGCGTTGGTGAGGGGGCGAGCACTGAAGCTTTCTTT. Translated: CSVGEGASTEAFF.

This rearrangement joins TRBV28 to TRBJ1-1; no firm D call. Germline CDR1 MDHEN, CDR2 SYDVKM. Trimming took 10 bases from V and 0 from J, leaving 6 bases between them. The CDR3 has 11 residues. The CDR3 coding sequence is TGTGCCACCGTGATGAACACTGAAGCTTTCTTT. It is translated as CATVMNTEAFF.

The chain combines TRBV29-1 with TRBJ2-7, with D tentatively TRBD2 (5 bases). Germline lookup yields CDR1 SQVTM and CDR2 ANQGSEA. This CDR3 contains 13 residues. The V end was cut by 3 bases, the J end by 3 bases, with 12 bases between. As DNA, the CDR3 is TGCAGCGTTGACGAGGGAGTAGGCTACGAGCAGTACTTC. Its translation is CSVDEGVGYEQYF.

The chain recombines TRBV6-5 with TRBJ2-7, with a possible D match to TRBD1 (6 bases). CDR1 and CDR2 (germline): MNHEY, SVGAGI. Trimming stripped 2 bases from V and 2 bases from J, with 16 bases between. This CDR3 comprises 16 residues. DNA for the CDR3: TGTGCCAGCAGTTACGGAACGACAGGCTTGACCTACGAGCAGTACTTC. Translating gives CASSYGTTGLTYEQYF.

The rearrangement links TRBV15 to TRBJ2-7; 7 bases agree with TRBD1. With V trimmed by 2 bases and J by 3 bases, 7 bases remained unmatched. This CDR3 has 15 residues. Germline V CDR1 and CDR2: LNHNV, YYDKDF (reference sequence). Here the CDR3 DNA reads TGTGCCACCAGCAGAAGGACAGGTTCGGGCTACGAGCAGTACTTC. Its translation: CATSRRTGSGYEQYF.

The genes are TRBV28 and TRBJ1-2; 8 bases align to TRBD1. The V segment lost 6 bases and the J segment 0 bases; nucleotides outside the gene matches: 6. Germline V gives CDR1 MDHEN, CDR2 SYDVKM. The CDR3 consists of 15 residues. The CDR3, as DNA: TGTGCCAGCAGCTCACAGGGGGTAGCTAACTATGGCTACACCTTC. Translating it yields CASSSQGVANYGYTF.

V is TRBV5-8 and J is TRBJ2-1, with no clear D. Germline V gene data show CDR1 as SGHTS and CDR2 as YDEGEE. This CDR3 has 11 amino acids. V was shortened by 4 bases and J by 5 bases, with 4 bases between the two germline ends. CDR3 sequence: CASSLHNEQFF. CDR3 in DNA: TGTGCCAGCAGCCTGCACAATGAGCAGTTCTTC.

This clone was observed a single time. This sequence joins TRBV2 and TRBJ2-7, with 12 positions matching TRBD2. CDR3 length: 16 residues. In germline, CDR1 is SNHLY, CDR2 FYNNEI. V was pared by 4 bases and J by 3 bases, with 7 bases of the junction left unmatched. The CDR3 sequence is CASSGAGLAGSYEQYF. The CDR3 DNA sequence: TGTGCCAGCAGTGGGGCTGGACTAGCGGGGAGCTACGAGCAGTACTTC.

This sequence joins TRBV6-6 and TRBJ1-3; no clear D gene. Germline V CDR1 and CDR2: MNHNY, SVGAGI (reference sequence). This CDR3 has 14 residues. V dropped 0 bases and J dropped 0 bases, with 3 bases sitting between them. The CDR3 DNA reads TGTGCCAGCAGTTACTCCGCCTCTGGAAACACCATATATTTT. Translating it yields CASSYSASGNTIYF.

The CDR3 is CASSIGAGFIYEQYF. CDR3 nucleotide sequence: TGTGCCAGTAGTATAGGGGCAGGGTTTATCTACGAGCAGTACTTC. The V and J genes are TRBV19 and TRBJ2-7; D is possibly TRBD1 (5 bases). The germline V gene has CDR1 LNHDA and CDR2 SQIVND (reference sequence). The germline V and J ends were trimmed by 1 base and 3 bases, with 13 bases remaining between them. This CDR3 region has 15 residues.

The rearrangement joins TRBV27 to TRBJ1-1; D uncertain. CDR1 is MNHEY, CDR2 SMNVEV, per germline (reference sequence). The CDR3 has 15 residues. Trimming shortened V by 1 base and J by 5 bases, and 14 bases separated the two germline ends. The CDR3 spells CASSLLGGHGTEAFF. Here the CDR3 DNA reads TGTGCCAGCAGTTTATTGGGCGGGCACGGGACTGAAGCTTTCTTT.

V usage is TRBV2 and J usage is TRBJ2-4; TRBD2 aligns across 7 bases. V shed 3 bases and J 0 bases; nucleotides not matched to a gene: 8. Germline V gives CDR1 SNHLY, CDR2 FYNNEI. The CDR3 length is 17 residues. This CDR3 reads CASSEGGRGIAKNIQYF. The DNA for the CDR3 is TGTGCCAGCAGTGAGGGAGGGCGCGGTATAGCCAAAAACATTCAGTACTTC. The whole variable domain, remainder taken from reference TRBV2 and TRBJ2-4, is EPEVTQTPSHQVTQMGQEVILRCVPISNHLYFYWYRQILGQKVEFLVSFYNNEISEKSEIFDDQFSVERPDGSNFTLKIRSTKLEDSAMYFCASSEGGRGIAKNIQYFGAGTRLSVL.

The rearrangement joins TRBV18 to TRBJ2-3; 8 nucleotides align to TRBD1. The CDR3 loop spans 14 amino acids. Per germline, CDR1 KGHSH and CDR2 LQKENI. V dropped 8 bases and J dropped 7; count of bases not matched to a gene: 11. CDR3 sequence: CASTSGQGSNTQYF. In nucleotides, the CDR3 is TGTGCCAGCACCTCCGGACAGGGTAGCAATACGCAGTATTTT.